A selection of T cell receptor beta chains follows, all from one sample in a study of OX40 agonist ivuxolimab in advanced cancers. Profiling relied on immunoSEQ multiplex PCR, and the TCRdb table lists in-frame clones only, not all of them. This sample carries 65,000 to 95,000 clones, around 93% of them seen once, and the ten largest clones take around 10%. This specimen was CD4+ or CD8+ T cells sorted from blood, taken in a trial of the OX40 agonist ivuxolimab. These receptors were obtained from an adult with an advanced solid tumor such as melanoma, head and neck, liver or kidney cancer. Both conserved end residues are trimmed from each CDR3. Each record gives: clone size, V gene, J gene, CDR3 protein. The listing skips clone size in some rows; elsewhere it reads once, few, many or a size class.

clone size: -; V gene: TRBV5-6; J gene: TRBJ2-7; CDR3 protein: ASSLARGGQGQSSYEQY
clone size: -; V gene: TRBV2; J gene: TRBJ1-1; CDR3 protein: ASSEWAGGTEAF
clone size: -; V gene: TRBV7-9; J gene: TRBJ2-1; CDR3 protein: ASSFDGPEQF
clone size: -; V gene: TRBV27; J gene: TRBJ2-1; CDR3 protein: ASSFGGDNEQF
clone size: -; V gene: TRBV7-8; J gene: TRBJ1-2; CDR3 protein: ASSLEGAYGYT
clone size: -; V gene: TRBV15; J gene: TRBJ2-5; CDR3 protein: ATSTPPYGAVQETQY
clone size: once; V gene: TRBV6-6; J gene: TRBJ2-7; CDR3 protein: ASSYLQGQGYEQY
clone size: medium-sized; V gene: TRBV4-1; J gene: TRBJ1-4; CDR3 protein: ASSQERPGFGVLADEKLF
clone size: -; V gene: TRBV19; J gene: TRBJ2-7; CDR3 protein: ASSPGLAGGYEQY
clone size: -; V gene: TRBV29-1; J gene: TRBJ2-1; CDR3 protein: SVEDRLGDEQF
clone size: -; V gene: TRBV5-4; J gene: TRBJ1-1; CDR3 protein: ASSLGPNTEAF
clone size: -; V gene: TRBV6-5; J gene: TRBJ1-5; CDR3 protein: ASSRQGLGQPQH
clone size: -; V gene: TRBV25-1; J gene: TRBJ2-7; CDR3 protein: ASSELYRGSYEQY
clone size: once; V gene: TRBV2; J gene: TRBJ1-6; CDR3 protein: ARGQGGSPLH
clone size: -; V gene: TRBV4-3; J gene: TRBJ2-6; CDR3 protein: ASSQEQGSGANVLT
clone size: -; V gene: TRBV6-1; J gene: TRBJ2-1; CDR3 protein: ASSEGGTIYNEQF
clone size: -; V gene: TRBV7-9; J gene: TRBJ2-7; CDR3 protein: ASSLEAGEQY
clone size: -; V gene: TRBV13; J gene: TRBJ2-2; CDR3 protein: ASRTGGTGELF
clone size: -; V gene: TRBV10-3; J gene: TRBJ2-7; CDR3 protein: AISLQGANAEQY
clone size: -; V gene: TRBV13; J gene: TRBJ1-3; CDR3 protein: ASSPGTGEGQENTIY
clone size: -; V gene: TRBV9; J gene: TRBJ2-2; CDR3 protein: ASSVAFGLNTGELF
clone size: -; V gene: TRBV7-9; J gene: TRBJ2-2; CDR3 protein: ASSWVSGATGELF
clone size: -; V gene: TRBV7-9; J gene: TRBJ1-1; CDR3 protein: ASSLLTGGRSTEAF
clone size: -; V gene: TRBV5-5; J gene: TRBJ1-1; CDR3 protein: ASSLEGMNTEAF
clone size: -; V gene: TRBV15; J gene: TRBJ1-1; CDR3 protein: ATSRDWNSGTNTEAF
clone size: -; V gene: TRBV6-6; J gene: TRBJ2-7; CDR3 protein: ATRVLGSYEQY
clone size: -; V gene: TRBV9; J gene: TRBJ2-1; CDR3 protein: ASSVGSLAGDGNEQF
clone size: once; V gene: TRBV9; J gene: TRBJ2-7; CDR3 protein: ASSVAFGIYEQY
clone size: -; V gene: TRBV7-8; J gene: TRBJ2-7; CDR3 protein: ASSPGTSGRYEQY
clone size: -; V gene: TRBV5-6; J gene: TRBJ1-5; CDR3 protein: ASSQDSGGVLGQPQH
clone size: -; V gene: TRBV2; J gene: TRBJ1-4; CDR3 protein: ASSGAGDSPFKLF
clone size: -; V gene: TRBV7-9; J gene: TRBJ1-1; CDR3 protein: ASSLVTKNTEAF
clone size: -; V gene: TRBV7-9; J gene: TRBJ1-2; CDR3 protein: ASSLYYGYT
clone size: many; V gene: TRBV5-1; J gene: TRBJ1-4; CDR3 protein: ASRKGEKLF
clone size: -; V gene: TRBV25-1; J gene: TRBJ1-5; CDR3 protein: ARERDRPKFQPQH
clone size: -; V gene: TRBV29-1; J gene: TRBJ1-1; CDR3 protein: SVDGQGLNTEAF
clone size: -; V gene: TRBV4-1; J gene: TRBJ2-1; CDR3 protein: ASSQEGGWNEQF
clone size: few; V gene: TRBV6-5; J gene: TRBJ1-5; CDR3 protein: ASKVDRYSNQPQH
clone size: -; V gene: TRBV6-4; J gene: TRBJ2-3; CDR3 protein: ASSDGGGTDTQY
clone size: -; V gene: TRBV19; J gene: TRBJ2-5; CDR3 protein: ASSLMGAETQY
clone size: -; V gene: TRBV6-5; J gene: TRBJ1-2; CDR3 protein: ASTPLGGIGYGYT
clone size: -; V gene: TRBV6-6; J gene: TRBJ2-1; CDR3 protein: ASTFGTEQF
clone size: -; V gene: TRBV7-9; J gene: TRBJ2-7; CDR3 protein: ASSLTGDPYEQY
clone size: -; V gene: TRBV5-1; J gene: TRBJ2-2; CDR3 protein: ASSLAGTSGVPGELF
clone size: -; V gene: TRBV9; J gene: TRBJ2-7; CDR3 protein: ASGSGHLGSSEQY
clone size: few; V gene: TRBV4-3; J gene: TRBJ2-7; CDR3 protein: ASSQEGWDEQY
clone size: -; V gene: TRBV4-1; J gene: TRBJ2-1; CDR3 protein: ASSQLGTGGWF
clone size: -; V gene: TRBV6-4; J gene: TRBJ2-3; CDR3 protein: ASSDSTGGPDTQY